Below are 10 T cell receptor beta chains sequenced from a single sample in a study of prognosis after radiotherapy for stage I lung cancer. The study amplified the TCR beta CDR3 region from genomic DNA. This amplification was carried out by two rounds of multiplex PCR. The use of primers specific to each TRBV and TRBJ gene characterized first-round PCR. TCRdb re-called the multiplex PCR reads with MiXCR, one entry per CDR3 protein. The sample records 17,000 or so distinct CDR3 sequences, about 47% being singletons. Sequenced here: PBMCs, sampled before or after stereotactic body radiation therapy (not recorded which). Source of these receptors: a donor aged 50 or older with non-small cell lung cancer.

For this clonotype: A much more abundant neighbour one base away suggests this may be a read error. The chain combines TRBV29-1 with TRBJ1-1; D might be TRBD1 (6 bases). Deletions cut 3 bases from V and 6 bases from J, with 11 bases between. CDR1 and CDR2 (germline): SQVTM, ANQGSEA. The CDR3 runs 12 residues. The CDR3 sequence: CSVEGHGAEAFF. For the CDR3, the DNA is TGCAGCGTTGAGGGACATGGGGCTGAAGCTTTCTTT.

This clonotype was found many times. This chain connects TRBV20-1 to TRBJ2-4; TRBD2 is a possible D gene (6 bases). The ends were cut back, 3 bases at V and 0 bases at J, with 12 bases in the middle. The germline CDR1 and CDR2 sequences are DFQATT and SNEGSKA (reference sequence). The CDR3 loop spans 15 amino acids. CDR3 region: CSARAGSLAKNIQYF. DNA of the CDR3: TGCAGTGCTAGGGCGGGGTCCCTAGCCAAAAACATTCAGTACTTC.

This clonotype was observed at least ten times. The V gene is TRBV24-1, the J gene TRBJ2-5; 9 positions agree with TRBD1. This CDR3 contains 17 residues. The V gene end was trimmed by 4 bases and the J gene end by 4 bases; junction bases not matched to a gene: 12. Germline CDR1 and CDR2: KGHDR and SFDVKD. The CDR3, as DNA: TGTGCCACCAGTGAGCCCGGGACAGGGCGATTAGGAGAGACCCAGTACTTC. Amino acid sequence: CATSEPGTGRLGETQYF.

This clonotype came up many times. This chain connects TRBV12-3 or TRBV12-4 to TRBJ1-5, with D possibly matching TRBD1 (5 bases). The V and J ends lost 6 bases and 3 bases respectively, with 12 bases between them. This CDR3 spans 14 amino acids. CDR3 protein: CASSGAGYNQPQHF. As DNA, the CDR3 is TGTGCCAGCAGCGGGGCGGGGTACAATCAGCCCCAGCATTTT.

About this clonotype: An end of the junction differs from the germline gene, which may be a read error. V and J are TRBV15 and TRBJ1-2; D possibly corresponds to TRBD1 (6 bases). The CDR3 covers 14 residues. CDR1 is LNHNV and CDR2 is YYDKDF in the germline V gene (reference sequence). The CDR3 spells CATSNRQASRGYIF. In DNA, the CDR3 is TGTGCCACCAGCAATCGACAGGCCAGCCGGGGCTACATCTTC.

This clonotype was recorded only once. A far larger clone is just one base off, so this is likely a read error. The V and J genes are TRBV7-9 and TRBJ2-1, with TRBD2 matching over 12 bases. Germline CDR1 reads SEHNR; CDR2 reads FQNEAQ (reference sequence). The CDR3 is made up of 15 amino acids. The CDR3 loop reads CVSSLAGGGYNEQFF. The CDR3, as DNA: TGTGTCAGCAGCCTAGCGGGAGGGGGATACAATGAGCAGTTCTTC.

This clonotype is termed medium-sized. The chain carries TRBV12-3 or TRBV12-4 and TRBJ2-7, with TRBD1 matching over 7 bases. The CDR3 sequence is 13 residues long. The J segment lost 6 bases and the V segment lost 5 bases, leaving 7 bases of the junction unmatched. The CDR3 region has the DNA TGTGCCAGCAGTAACAGGGGTTCGGGCGAGCAGTACTTC. Residues: CASSNRGSGEQYF.

The chain has TRBV7-6 and TRBJ2-2; no definite D call. Looked up from germline, CDR1 is SGHVS and CDR2 is FNYEAQ. CDR3 size: 15 residues. V lost 4 bases and J 7 bases, leaving 16 bases between the germline ends. The CDR3 DNA follows: TGTGCCAGCAGCTCCCAGTTACCGCTTAGCGGGGAGCTGTTTTTT. It is translated as CASSSQLPLSGELFF.

The chain joins TRBV14 to TRBJ2-1; 11 nucleotides align to TRBD2. From germline, CDR1 is SGHDN and CDR2 FVKESK. Losses at the gene ends were 6 bases for V and 5 bases for J; bases not matched to a gene: 6. There are 15 residues in the CDR3. CDR3: CASRLPTSGDNEQFF. The CDR3 region has the DNA TGTGCCAGCAGGCTCCCGACTAGCGGGGACAATGAGCAGTTCTTC.

The rearrangement links TRBV19 to TRBJ1-1, with 8 bases fitting TRBD1. CDR3 length: 16 amino acids. The junction had 13 bases not matched to a gene; V was cut back by 3 bases and J by 7 bases. CDR1 LNHDA and CDR2 SQIVND come from the germline V gene (reference sequence). The CDR3 DNA follows: TGTGCCAGTAGTATTTCACAGGGGGAGAGAGGGTTTGAAGCTTTCTTT. Translation: CASSISQGERGFEAFF.